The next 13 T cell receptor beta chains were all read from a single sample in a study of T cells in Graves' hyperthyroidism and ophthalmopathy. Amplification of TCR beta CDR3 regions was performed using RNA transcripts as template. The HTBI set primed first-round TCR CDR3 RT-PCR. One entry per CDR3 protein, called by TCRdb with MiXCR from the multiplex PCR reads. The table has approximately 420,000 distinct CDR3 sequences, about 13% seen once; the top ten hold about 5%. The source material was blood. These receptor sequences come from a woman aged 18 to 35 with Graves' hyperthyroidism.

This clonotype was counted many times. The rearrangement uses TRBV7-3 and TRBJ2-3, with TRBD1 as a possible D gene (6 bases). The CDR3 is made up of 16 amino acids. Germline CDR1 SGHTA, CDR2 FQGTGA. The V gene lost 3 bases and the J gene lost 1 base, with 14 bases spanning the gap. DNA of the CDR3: TGTGCCAGCAGCTTGCAGGGGATCGTCGGCACAGATACGCAGTATTTT. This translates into CASSLQGIVGTDTQYF.

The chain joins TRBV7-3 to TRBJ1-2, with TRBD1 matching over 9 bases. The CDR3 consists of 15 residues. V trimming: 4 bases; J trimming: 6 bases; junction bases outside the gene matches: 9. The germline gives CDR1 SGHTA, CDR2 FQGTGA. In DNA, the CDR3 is TGTGCCAGCAGCTCGGGCCGGGACAGGGTCAATGGCTACACCTTC. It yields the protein CASSSGRDRVNGYTF.

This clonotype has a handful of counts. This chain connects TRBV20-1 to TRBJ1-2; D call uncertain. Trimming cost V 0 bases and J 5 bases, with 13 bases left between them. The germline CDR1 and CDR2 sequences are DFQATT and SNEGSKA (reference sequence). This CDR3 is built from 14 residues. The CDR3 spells CSARDRGPGYGYTF. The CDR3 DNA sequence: TGCAGTGCTAGAGATCGGGGTCCGGGATATGGCTACACCTTC.

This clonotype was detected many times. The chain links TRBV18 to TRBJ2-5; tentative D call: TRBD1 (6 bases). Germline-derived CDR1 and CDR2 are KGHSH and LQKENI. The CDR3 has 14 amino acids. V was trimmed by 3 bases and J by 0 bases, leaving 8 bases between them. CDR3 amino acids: CASSPRDNQETQYF. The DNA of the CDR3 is TGTGCCAGCTCACCCAGGGACAACCAAGAGACCCAGTACTTC.

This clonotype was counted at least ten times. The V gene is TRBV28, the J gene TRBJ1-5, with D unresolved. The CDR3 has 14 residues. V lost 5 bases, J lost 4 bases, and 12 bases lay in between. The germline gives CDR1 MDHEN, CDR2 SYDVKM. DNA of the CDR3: TGTGCCAGCAGTACCCCCTCCCGGAATCAGCCCCAGCATTTT. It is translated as CASSTPSRNQPQHF.

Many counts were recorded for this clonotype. CDR3 sequence reads: CASSFGRGDGYTF. The CDR3 DNA sequence: TGCGCCAGCAGCTTCGGCCGGGGGGATGGCTACACCTTC. The chain carries TRBV5-1 and TRBJ1-2; weak D call: TRBD1 (5 bases). V was trimmed by 2 bases and J by 6 bases, leaving 11 bases between them. The CDR3 is made up of 13 amino acids. CDR1 and CDR2 from the germline V gene are SGHRS and YFSETQ.

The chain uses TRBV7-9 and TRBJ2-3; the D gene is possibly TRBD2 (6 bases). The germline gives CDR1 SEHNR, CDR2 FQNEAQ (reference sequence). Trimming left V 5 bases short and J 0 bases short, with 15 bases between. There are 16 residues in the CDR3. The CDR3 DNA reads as TGTGCCAGCAGCCCGACCGGGACTCCTAGCACAGATACGCAGTATTTT. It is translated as CASSPTGTPSTDTQYF.

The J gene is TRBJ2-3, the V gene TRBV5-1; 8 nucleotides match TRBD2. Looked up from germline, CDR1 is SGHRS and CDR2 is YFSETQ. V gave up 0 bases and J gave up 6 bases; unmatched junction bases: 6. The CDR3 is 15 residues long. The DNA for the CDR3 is TGCGCCAGCAGCTTGGCTGCGGGAGGAATGGATACGCAGTATTTT. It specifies CASSLAAGGMDTQYF.

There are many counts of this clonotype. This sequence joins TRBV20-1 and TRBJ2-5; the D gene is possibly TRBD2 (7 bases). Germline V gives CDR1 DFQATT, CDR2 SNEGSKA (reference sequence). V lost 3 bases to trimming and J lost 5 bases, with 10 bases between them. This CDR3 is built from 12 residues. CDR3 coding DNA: TGCAGTGCTAGGCGGGGGCTGGAGACCCAGTACTTC. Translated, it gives CSARRGLETQYF.

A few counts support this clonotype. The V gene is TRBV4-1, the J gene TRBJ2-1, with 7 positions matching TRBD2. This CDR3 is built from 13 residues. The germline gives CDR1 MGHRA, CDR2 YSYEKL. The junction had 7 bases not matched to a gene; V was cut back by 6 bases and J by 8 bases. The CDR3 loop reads CASSGLVTDEQFF. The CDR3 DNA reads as TGCGCCAGCAGTGGACTAGTCACCGATGAGCAGTTCTTC.

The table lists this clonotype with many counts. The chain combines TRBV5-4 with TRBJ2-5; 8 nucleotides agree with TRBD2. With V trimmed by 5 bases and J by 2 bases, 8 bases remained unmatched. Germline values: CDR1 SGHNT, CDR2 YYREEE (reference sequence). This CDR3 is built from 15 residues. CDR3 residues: CASSNGLATQETQYF. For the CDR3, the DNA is TGTGCCAGCAGTAATGGACTAGCCACACAAGAGACCCAGTACTTC.

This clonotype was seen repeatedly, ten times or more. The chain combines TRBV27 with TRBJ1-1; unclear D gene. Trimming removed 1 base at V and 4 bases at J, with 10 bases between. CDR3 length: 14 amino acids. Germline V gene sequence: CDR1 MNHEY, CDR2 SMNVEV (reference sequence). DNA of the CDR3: TGTGCCAGCAGTTTATTAGTCCGGGGCACTGAAGCTTTCTTT. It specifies CASSLLVRGTEAFF.

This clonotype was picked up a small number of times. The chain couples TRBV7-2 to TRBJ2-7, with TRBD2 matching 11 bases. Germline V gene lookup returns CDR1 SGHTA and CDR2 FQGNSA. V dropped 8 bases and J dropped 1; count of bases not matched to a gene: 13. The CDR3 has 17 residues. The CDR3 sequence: CASSPTAGLAVSYEQYF. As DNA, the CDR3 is TGTGCCAGCTCACCGACAGCGGGACTAGCGGTATCCTACGAGCAGTACTTC.